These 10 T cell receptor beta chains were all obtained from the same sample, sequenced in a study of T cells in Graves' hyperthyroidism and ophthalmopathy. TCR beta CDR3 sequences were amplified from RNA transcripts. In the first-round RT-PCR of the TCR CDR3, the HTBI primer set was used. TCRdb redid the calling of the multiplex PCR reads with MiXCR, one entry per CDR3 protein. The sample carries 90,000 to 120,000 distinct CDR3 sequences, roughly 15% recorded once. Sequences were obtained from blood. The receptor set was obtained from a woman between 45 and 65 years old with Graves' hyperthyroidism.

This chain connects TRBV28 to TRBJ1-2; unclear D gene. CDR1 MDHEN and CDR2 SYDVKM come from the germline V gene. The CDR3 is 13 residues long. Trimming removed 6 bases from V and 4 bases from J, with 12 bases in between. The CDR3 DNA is TGTGCCAGCAGGCAAGGCCGGACCTATGGCTACACCTTC. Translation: CASRQGRTYGYTF.

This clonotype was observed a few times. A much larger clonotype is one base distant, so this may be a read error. The CDR3 DNA reads as TGTGCCAGCTCGGACAGGCTGGACACTGAAGCTTTCTTT. This sequence encodes CASSDRLDTEAFF. The gene calls are TRBV11-3 and TRBJ1-1; 7 bases are a match to TRBD1. The V gene end was trimmed by 8 bases and the J gene end by 3 bases; junction bases not matched to a gene: 6. CDR3 length: 13 amino acids. Looked up from germline, CDR1 is SGHNT and CDR2 is YENEEA.

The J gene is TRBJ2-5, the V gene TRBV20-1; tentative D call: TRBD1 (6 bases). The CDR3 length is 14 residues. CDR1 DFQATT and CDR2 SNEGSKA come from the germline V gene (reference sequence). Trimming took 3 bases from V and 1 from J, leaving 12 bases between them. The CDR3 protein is CSARGHISQETQYF. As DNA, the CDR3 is TGCAGTGCTAGGGGACACATTTCCCAAGAGACCCAGTACTTC.

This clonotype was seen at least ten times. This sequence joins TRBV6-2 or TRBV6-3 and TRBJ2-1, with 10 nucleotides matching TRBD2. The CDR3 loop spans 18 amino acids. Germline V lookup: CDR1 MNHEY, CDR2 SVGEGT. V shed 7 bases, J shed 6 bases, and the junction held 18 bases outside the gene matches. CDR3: CASKTPGLARPGGNEQFF. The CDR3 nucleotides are TGTGCCAGCAAGACACCGGGACTAGCGAGACCCGGGGGCAATGAGCAGTTCTTC.

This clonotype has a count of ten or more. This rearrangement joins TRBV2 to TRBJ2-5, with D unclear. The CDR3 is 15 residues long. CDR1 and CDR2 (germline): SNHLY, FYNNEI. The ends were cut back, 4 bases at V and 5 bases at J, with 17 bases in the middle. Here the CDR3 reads CASSGRTAQWETQYF. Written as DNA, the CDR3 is TGTGCCAGCAGTGGGCGGACCGCCCAGTGGGAGACCCAGTACTTC.

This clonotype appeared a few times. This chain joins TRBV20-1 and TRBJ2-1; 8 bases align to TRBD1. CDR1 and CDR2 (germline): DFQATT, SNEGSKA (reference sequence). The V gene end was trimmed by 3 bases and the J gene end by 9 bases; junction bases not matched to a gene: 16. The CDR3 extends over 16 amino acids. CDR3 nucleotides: TGCAGTGCTAGGGCGGCCGGACAGGGAATTATTATTGAGCAGTTCTTC. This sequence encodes CSARAAGQGIIIEQFF.

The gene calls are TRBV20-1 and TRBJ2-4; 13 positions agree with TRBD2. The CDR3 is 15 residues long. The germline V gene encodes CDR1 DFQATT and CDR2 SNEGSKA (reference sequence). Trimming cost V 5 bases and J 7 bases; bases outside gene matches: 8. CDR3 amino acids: CSAYWTSGRWNIQYF. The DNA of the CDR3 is TGCAGTGCTTACTGGACTAGCGGGAGATGGAACATTCAGTACTTC.

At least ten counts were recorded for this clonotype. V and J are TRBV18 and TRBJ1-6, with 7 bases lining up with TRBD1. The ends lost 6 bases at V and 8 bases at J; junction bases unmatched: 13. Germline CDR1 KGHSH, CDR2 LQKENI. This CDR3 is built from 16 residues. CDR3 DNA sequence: TGTGCCAGCTCCGACGACCGACAGGGTCTGGATTCACCCCTCCACTTT. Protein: CASSDDRQGLDSPLHF. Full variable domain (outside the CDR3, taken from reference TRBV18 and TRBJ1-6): NAGVMQNPRHLVRRRGQEARLRCSPMKGHSHVYWYRQLPEEGLKFMVYLQKENIIDESGMPKERFSAEFPKEGPSILRIQQVVRGDSAAYFCASSDDRQGLDSPLHFGNGTRLTVT.

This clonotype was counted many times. The CDR3 coding sequence is TGTGCCAGCAGACGCGACAGACAAATAACCTACGAGCAGTACTTC. This encodes CASRRDRQITYEQYF. This chain uses TRBV28 with TRBJ2-7, with D possibly TRBD1 on 5 matching bases. V lost 6 bases to trimming and J lost 2 bases, with 17 bases between them. The CDR3 is 15 residues long. The germline gives CDR1 MDHEN, CDR2 SYDVKM.

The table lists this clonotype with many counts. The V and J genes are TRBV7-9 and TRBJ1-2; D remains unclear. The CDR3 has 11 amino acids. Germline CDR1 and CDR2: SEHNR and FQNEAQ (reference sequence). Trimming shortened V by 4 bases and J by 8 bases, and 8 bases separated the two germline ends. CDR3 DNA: TGTGCCAGCAGCTATGACGTCGGCTACACCTTC. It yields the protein CASSYDVGYTF.